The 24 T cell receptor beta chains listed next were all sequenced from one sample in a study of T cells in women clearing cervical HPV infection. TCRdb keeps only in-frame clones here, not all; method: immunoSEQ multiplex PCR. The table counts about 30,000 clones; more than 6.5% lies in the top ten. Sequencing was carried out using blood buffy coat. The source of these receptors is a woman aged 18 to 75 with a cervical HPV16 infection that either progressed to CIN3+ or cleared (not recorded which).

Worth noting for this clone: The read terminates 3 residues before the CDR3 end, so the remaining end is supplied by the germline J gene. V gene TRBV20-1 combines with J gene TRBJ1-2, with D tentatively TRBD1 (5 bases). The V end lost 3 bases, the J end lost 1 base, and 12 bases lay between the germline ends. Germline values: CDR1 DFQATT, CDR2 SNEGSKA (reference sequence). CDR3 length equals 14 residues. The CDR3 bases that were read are TGCAGTGCTAGGCGGGGGGAGGGTAACTATGGC. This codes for CSARRGEGNYG. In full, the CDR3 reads CSARRGEGNYGYTF.

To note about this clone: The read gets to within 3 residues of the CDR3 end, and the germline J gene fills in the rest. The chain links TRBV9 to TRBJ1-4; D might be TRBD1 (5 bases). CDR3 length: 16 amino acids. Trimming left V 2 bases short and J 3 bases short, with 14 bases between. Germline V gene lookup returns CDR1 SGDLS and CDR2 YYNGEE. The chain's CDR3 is CASSVGSRQSNEKLFF. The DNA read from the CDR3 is TGTGCCAGCAGCGTGGGGTCGAGACAGTCTAATGAAAAA.

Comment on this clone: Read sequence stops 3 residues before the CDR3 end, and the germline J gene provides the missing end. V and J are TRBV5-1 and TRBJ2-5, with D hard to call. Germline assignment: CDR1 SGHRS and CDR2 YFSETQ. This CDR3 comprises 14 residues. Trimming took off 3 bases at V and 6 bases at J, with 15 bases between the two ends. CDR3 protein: CASSSASGGQTQYF. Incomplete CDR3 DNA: TGCGCCAGCAGCTCCGCATCCGGCGGCCAGACC.

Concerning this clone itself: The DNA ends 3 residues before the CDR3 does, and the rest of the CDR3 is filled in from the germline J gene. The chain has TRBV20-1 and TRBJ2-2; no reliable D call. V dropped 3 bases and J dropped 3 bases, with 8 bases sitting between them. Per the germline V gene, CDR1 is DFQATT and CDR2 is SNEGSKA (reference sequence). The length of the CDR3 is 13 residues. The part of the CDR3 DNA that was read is TGCAGTGCTAGGTGTCTTTACACCGGGGAG. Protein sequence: CSARCLYTGE. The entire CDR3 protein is CSARCLYTGELFF.

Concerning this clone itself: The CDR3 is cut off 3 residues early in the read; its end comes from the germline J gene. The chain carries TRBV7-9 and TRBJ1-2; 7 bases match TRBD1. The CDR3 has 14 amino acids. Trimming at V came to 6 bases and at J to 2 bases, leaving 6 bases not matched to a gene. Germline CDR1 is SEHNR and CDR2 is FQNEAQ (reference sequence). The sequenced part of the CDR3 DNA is TGTGCCAGCAGTCCGGGACAGACAAACTATGGC. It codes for CASSPGQTNYG. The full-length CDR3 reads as CASSPGQTNYGYTF.

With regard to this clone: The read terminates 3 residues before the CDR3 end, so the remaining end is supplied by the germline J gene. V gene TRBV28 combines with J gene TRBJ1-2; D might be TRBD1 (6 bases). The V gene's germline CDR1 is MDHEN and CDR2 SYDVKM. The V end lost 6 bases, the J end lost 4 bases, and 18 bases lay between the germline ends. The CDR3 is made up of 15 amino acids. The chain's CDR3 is CASRPRRGNLYGYTF. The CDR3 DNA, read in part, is TGTGCCAGCAGGCCCCGCAGGGGAAACCTCTATGGC.

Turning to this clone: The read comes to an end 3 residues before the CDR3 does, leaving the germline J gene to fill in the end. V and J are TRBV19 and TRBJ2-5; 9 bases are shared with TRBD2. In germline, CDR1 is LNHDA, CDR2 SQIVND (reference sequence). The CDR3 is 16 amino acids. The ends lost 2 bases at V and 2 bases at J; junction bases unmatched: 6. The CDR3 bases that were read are TGTGCCAGTAGTATAACGTTAAGCGGGGGGCAAGAGACC. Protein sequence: CASSITLSGGQET. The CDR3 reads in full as CASSITLSGGQETQYF.

Incomplete CDR3 DNA: TGTGCCAGCAGCCCAGGGAATGACAGGGGTTATGGC. Translated, it gives CASSPGNDRGYG. Given in full, the CDR3 is CASSPGNDRGYGYTF. The chain employs TRBV7-9 and TRBJ1-2; the match to TRBD1 covers 8 bases. Sequencing ends 3 residues short of the CDR3 end; the germline J gene provides the rest. The CDR3 totals 15 residues. V lost 5 bases to trimming and J lost 5 bases; unmatched junction nucleotides: 10. Germline CDR1 is SEHNR and CDR2 is FQNEAQ (reference sequence). Looking up the rest from reference TRBV7-9 and TRBJ1-2 gives the full variable domain: DTGVSQNPRHKITKRGQNVTFRCDPISEHNRLYWYRQTLGQGPEFLTYFQNEAQLEKSRLLSDRFSAERPKGSFSTLEIQRTEQGDSAMYLCASSPGNDRGYGYTFGSGTRLTVV.

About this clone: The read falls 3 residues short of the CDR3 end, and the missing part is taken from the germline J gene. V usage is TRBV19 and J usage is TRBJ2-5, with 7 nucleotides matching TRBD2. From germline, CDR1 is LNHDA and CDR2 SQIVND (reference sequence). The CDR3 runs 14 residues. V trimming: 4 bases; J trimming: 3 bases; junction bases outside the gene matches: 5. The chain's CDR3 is CASSTLAEEETQYF. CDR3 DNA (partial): TGTGCCAGTAGTACCCTAGCGGAAGAAGAGACC.

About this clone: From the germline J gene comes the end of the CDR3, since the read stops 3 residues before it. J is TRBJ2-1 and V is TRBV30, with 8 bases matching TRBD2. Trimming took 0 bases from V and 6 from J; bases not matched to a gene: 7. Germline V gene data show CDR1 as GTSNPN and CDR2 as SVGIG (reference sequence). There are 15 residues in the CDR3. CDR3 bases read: TGTGCCTGGAGTGTTTGGCTAGCGGGTACCAATGAG. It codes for CAWSVWLAGTNE. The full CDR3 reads CAWSVWLAGTNEQFF.

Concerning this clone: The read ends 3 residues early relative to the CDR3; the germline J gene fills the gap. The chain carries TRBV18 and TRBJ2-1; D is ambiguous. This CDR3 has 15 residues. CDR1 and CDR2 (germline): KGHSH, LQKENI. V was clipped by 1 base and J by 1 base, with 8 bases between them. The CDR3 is CASSPQGNSYNEQFF. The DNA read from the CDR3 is TGTGCCAGCTCACCACAGGGTAATTCCTACAATGAG.

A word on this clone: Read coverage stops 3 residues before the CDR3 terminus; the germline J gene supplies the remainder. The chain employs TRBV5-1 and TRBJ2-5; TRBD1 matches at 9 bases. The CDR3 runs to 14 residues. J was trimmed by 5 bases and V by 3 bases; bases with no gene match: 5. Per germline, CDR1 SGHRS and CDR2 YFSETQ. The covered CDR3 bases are TGCGCCAGCAGCTCTGGACAGGGGCCGGAGACC. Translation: CASSSGQGPET. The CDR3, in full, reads CASSSGQGPETQYF. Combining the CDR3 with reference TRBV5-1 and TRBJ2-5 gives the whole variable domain KAGVTQTPRYLIKTRGQQVTLSCSPISGHRSVSWYQQTPGQGLQFLFEYFSETQRNKGNFPGRFSGRQFSNSRSEMNVSTLELGDSALYLCASSSGQGPETQYFGPGTRLLVL.

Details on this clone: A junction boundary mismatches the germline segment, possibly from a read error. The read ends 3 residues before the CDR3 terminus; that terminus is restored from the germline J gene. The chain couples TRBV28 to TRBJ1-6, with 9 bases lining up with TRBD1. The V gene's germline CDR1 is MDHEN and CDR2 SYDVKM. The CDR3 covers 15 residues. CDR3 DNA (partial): TGTGCCAGCAGTCGGGGACAGGGAAATAATTCTCCC. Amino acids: CASSRGQGNNSP. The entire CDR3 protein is CASSRGQGNNSPLHF. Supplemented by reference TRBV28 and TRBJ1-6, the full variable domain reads DVKVTQSSRYLVKRTGEKVFLECVQDMDHENMFWYRQDPGLGLRLIYFSYDVKMKEKGDIPEGYSVSREKKERFSLILESASTNQTSMYLCASSRGQGNNSPLHFGNGTRLTVT.

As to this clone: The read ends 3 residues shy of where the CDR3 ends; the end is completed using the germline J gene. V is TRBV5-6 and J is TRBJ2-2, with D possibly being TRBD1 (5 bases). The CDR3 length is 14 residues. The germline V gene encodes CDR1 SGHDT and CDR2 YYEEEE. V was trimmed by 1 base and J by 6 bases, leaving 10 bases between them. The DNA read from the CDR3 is TGTGCCAGCAGCTTGAACAGGTTCTCCGGGGAG. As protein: CASSLNRFSGE. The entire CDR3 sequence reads CASSLNRFSGELFF.

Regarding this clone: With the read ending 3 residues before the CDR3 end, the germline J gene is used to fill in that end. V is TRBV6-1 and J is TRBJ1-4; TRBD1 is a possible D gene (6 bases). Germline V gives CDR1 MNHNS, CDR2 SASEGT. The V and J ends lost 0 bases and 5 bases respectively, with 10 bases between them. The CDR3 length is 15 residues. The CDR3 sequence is CASSEAPGENEKLFF. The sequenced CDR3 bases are TGTGCCAGCAGTGAAGCGCCAGGGGAAAATGAAAAA.

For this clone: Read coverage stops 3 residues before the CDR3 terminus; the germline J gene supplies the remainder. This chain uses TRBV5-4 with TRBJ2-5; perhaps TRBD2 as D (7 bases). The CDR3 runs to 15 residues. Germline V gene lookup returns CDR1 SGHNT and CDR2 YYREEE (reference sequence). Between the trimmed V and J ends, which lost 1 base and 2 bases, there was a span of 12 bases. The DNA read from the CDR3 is TGTGCCAGCAGCTTGAGGGGGGGATTACAAGAGACC. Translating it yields CASSLRGGLQET. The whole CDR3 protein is CASSLRGGLQETQYF.

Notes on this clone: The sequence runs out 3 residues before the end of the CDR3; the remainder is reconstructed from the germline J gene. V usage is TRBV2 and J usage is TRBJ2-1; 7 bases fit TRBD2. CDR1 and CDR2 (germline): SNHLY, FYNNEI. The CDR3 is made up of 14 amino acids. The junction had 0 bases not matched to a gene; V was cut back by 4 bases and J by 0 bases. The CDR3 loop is CASSGTSSYNEQFF. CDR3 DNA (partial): TGTGCCAGCAGTGGGACTAGCTCCTACAATGAG.

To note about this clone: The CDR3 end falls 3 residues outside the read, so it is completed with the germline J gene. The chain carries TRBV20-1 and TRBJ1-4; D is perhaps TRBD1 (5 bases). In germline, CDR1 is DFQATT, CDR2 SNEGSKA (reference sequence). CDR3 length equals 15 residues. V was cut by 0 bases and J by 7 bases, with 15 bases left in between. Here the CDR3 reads CSARDLGRVSEKLFF. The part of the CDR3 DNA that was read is TGCAGTGCTAGAGATTTGGGCAGGGTATCTGAAAAA.

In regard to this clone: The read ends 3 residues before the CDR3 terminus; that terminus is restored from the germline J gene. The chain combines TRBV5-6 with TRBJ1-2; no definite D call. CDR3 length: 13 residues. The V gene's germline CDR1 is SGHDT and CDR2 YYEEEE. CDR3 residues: CASSFYLGEGYTF. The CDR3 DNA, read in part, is TGTGCCAGCAGCTTCTATCTCGGGGAAGGC. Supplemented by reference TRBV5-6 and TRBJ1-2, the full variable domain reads DAGVTQSPTHLIKTRGQQVTLRCSPKSGHDTVSWYQQALGQGPQFIFQYYEEEERQRGNFPDRFSGHQFPNYSSELNVNALLLGDSALYLCASSFYLGEGYTFGSGTRLTVV.

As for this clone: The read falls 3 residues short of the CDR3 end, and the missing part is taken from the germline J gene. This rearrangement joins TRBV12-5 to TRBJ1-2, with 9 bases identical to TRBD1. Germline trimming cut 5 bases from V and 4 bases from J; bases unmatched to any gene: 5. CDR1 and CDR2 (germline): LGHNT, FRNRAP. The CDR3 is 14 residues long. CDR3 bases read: TGTGCTAGTGGTCCGGGACAGGGATTCTATGGC. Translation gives CASGPGQGFYG. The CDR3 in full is CASGPGQGFYGYTF.

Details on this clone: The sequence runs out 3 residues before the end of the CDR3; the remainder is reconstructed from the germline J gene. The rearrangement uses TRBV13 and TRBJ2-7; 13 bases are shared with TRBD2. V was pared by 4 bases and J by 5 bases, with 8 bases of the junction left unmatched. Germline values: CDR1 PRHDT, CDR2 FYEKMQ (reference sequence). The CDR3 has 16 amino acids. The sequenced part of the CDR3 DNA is TGTGCCAGCAGCTCAGGACTAGCGGGGGACAGCAACGAG. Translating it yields CASSSGLAGDSNE. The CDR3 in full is CASSSGLAGDSNEQYF.

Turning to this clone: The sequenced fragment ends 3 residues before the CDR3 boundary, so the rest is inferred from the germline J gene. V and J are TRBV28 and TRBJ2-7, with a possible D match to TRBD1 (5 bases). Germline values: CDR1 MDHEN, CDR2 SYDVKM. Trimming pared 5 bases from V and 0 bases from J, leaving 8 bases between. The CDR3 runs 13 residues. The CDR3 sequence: CASSDSLSYEQYF. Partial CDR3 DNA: TGTGCCAGCAGTGACAGTCTCTCCTACGAG.

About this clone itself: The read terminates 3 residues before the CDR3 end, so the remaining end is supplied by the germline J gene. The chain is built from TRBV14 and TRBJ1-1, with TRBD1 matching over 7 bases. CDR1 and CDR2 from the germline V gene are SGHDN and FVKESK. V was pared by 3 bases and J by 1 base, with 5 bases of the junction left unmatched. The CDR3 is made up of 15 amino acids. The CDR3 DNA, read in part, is TGTGCCAGCAGCCAGCTACAGGGGCCGAACACTGAA. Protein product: CASSQLQGPNTE. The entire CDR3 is CASSQLQGPNTEAFF.

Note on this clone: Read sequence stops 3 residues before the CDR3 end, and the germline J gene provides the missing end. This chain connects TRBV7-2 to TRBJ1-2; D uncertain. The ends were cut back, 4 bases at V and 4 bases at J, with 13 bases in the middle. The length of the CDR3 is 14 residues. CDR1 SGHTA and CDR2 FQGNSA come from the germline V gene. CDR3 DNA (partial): TGTGCCAGCAGCTCCACTGGTAACTTCTATGGC. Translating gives CASSSTGNFYG. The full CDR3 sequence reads CASSSTGNFYGYTF.